This T cell receptor beta chain comes out of a study of T cell repertoires in cytomegalovirus infection. At least ten counts were recorded for this clonotype. Its target is not known. V dropped 6 bases and J dropped 4 bases, with 12 bases sitting between them. The CDR3 is made up of 13 amino acids. CDR1 is MNHEY, CDR2 SMNVEV, per germline (reference sequence). MiXCR, applied by TCRdb to the reads, yields one record per CDR3 protein. The sample holds hundreds of thousands of distinct CDR3 sequences, 31% seen once. Sequencing was performed on cultured CD8+ T cells from PBMCs, taken from culture after CMV antigen stimulation. This receptor was taken from a human donor in good health (CMV status not recorded). Some clones in this sample may be carry-over from other donors' samples. The chain employs TRBV27 and TRBJ1-1, with D possibly matching TRBD1 (6 bases). The CDR3 reads CASSLTGFTEAFF. CDR3 DNA: TGTGCCAGCAGCTTGACAGGTTTCACTGAAGCTTTCTTT.